This T cell receptor (beta chain) was profiled in a study of blood T cell repertoires in COVID-19. Study-level background: Acute and convalescent COVID-19 specimens originated in the United States, Italy and Spain. T cells, B-cell-depleted T cells, or PBMCs supplied cDNA or gDNA.

Authors' methods: Amplification from reference gene primers served as the basis for estimated nucleated cell counts. The table came from immunoSEQ multiplex PCR; TCRdb's copy has only in-frame clones and leaves some out. For V, J and clone size, that table is used; D and trimming come from the DNA. The table includes 95,000 to 150,000 clones, 86% detected once. Sequenced: peripheral blood. The source of this sequence is a man in his forties or fifties with acute or convalescent COVID-19.

The chain's CDR3 is CASSQDWLAGNEQFF. The CDR3 region has the DNA TGCGCCAGCAGCCAAGATTGGCTAGCGGGGAATGAGCAGTTCTTC. V usage is TRBV4-1 and J usage is TRBJ2-1, with 9 positions matching TRBD2. The CDR3 contains 15 residues. J gave up 7 bases and V 0 bases, and 4 bases lay outside the gene matches. Per the germline V gene, CDR1 is MGHRA and CDR2 is YSYEKL.